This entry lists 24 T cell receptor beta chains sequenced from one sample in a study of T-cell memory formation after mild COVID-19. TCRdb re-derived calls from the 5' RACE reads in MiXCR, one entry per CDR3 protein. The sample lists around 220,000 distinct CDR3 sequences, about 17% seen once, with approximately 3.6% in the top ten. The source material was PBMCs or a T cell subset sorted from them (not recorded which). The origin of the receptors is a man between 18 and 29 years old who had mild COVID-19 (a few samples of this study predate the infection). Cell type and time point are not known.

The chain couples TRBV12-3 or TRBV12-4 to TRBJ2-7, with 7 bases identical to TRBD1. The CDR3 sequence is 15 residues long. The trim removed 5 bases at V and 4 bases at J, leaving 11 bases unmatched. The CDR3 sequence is CASSPGGEVAYEQYV. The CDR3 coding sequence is TGTGCCAGCAGTCCAGGGGGAGAAGTGGCTTACGAGCAGTACGTC.

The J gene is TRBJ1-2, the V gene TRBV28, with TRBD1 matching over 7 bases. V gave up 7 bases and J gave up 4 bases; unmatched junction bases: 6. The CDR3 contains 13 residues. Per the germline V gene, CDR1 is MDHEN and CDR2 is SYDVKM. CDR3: CASITGVGYGYTF. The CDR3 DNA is TGTGCCAGCATTACAGGGGTCGGCTATGGCTACACCTTC.

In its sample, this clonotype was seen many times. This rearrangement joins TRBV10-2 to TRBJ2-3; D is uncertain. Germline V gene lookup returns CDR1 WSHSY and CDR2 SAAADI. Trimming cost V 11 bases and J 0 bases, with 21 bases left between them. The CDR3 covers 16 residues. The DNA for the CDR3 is TGCGCCTCCCGGCGGCTGGCACCAGATAGCACAGATACGCAGTATTTT. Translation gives CASRRLAPDSTDTQYF.

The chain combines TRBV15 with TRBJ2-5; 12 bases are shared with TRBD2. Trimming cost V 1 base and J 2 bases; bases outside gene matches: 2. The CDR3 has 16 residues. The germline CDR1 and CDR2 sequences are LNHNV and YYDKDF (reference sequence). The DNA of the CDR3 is TGTGCCACCAGCAGAGCAGGACTAGCGGGGCAAGAGACCCAGTACTTC. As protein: CATSRAGLAGQETQYF. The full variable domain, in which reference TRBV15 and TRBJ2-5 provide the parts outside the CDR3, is DAMVIQNPRYQVTQFGKPVTLSCSQTLNHNVMYWYQQKSSQAPKLLFHYYDKDFNNEADTPDNFQSRRPNTSFCFLDIRSPGLGDTAMYLCATSRAGLAGQETQYFGPGTRLLVL.

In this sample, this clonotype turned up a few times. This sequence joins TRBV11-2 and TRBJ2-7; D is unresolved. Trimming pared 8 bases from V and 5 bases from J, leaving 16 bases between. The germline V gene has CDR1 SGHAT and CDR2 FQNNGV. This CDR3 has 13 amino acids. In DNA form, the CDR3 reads TGTGCCAGCCTCTTCATGATCGGCAACGAGCAGTACTTC. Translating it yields CASLFMIGNEQYF. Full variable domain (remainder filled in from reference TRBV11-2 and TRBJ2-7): EAGVAQSPRYKIIEKRQSVAFWCNPISGHATLYWYQQILGQGPKLLIQFQNNGVVDDSQLPKDRFSAERLKGVDSTLKIQPAKLEDSAVYLCASLFMIGNEQYFGPGTRLTVT.

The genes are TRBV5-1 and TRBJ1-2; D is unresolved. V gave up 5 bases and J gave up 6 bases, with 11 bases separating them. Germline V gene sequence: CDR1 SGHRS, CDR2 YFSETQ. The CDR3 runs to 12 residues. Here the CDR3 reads CASRPSRDGYTF. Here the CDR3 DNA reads TGCGCCAGCAGACCTTCGAGGGATGGCTACACCTTC.

The CDR3 spells CSGLQGREAFF. The CDR3 nucleotides read TGCAGCGGACTACAGGGGAGAGAAGCTTTCTTT. This rearrangement joins TRBV29-1 to TRBJ1-1; 7 positions agree with TRBD1. The CDR3 consists of 11 residues. CDR1 SQVTM and CDR2 ANQGSEA come from the germline V gene. The ends lost 7 bases at V and 8 bases at J; junction bases unmatched: 7.

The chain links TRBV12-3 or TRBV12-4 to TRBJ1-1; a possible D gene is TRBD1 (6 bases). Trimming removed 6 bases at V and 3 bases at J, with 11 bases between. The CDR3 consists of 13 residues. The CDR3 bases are TGTGCCAGCAGAAGACCAGGGGACACTGAAGCTTTCTTT. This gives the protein CASRRPGDTEAFF.

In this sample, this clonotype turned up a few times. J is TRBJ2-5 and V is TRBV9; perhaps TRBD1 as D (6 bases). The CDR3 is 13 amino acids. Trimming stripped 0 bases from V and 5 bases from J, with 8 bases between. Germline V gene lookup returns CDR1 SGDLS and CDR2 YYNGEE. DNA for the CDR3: TGTGCCAGCAGCGTAGCTCAGGGGGAGACCCAGTACTTC. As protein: CASSVAQGETQYF.

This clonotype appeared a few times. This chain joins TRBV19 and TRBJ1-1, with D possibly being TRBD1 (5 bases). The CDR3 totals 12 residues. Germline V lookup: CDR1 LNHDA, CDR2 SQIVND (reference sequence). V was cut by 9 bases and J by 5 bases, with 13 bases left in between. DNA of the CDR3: TGTGCCAGCCGCAGGGCGAAGACTGAAGCTTTCTTT. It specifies CASRRAKTEAFF.

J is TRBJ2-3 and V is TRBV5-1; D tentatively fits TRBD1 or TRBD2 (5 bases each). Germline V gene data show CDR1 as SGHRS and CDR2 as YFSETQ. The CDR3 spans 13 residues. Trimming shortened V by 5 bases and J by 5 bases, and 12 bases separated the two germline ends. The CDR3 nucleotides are TGCGCCAGCAGGGGGGACCTCGGAGATACGCAGTATTTT. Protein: CASRGDLGDTQYF.

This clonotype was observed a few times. The CDR3 DNA sequence: TGTGCCAGCTCACCACCGGCTAATTCACCCCTCCACTTT. Amino acid sequence: CASSPPANSPLHF. The rearrangement joins TRBV18 to TRBJ1-6, with D hard to call. The CDR3 sequence is 13 residues long. Trimming shortened V by 0 bases and J by 6 bases, and 3 bases separated the two germline ends. The V gene's germline CDR1 is KGHSH and CDR2 LQKENI.

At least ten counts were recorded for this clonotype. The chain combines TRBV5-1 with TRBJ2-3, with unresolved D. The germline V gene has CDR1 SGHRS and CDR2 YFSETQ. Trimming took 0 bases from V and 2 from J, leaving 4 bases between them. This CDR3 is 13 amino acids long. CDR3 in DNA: TGCGCCAGCAGCTTGGGGCCCACAGATACGCAGTATTTT. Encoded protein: CASSLGPTDTQYF.

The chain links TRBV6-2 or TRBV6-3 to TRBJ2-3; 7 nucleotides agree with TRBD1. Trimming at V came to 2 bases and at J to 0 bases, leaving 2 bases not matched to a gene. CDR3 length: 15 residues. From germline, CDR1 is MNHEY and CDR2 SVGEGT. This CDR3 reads CASSYDRDSTDTQYF. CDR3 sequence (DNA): TGTGCCAGCAGTTACGACAGGGATAGCACAGATACGCAGTATTTT.

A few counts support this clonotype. The CDR3 spells CASSQAAAGWDPQYF. CDR3 nucleotide sequence: TGTGCCAGCAGCCAAGCGGCCGCAGGGTGGGATCCGCAGTATTTT. The rearrangement uses TRBV4-2 and TRBJ2-3; tentatively, D is TRBD1 (5 bases). Trimming pared 1 base from V and 10 bases from J, leaving 18 bases between. Germline lookup yields CDR1 LGHNA and CDR2 YNFKEQ. The CDR3 contains 15 residues.

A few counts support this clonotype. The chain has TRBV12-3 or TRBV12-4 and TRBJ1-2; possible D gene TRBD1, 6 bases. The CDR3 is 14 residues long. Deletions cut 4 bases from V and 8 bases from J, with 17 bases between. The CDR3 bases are TGTGCCAGCAGTTCACTACAGGGTTTACGGGGCTACACCTTC. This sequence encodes CASSSLQGLRGYTF.

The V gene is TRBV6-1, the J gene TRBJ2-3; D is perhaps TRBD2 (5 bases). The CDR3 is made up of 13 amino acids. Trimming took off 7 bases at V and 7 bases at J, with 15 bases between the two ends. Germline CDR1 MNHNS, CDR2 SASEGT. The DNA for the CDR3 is TGTGCCAGCACCTTCAGCGGCGGACATACGCAGTATTTT. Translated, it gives CASTFSGGHTQYF.

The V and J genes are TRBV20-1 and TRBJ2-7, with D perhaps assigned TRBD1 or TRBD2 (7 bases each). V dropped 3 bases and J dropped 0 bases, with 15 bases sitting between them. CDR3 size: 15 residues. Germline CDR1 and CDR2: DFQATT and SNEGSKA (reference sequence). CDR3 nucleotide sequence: TGCAGTGCTAGCTCGGCAGGGGGGGGCTCCTACGAGCAGTACTTC. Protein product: CSASSAGGGSYEQYF.

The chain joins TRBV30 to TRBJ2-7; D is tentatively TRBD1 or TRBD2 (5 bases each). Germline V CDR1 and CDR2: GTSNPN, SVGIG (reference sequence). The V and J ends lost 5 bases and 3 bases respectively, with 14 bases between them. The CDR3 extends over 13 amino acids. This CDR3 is CAWSRDGDYEQYF. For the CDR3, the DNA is TGTGCCTGGTCCCGGGACGGGGACTACGAGCAGTACTTC.

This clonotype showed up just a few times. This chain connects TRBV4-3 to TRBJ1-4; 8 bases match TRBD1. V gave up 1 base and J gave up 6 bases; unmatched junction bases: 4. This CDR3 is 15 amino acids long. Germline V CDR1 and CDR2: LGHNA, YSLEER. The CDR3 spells CASSQGQGRDEKLFF. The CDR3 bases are TGCGCCAGCAGCCAAGGACAGGGGAGGGATGAAAAACTGTTTTTT.

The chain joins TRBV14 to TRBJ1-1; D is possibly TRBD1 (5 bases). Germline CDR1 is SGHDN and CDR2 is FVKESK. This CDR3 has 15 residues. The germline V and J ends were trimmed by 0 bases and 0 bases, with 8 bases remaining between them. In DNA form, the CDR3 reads TGTGCCAGCAGCCAAGAATGGGGGGTGAACACTGAAGCTTTCTTT. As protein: CASSQEWGVNTEAFF.

In DNA form, the CDR3 reads TGTGCCAGCAGTTTACGGGCAAACTACGAGCAGTACGTC. Protein: CASSLRANYEQYV. This rearrangement joins TRBV12-3 or TRBV12-4 to TRBJ2-7, with unresolved D. The V end lost 2 bases, the J end lost 3 bases, and 8 bases lay between the germline ends. The CDR3 has 13 residues.

This CDR3 is CASSEAGFYEQYV. Written as DNA, the CDR3 is TGTGCCAGCAGTGAGGCAGGCTTCTACGAGCAGTACGTC. The rearrangement joins TRBV6-4 to TRBJ2-7, with no clear D. The CDR3 is 13 amino acids. The germline V and J ends were trimmed by 3 bases and 3 bases, with 9 bases remaining between them. The germline V gene encodes CDR1 MRHNA and CDR2 SNTAGT.

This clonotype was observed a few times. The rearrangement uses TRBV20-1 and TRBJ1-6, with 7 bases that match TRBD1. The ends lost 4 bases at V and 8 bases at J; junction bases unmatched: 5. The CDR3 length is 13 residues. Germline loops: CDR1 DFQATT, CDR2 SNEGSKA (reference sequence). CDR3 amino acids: CSATPGQDSPLHF. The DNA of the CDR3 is TGCAGTGCTACCCCCGGACAGGATTCACCCCTCCACTTT.